The rows below give T cell receptor beta chains drawn from one sample of a study of T-cell reconstitution after alpha-beta-depleted transplantation in children. TCRdb redid the calling of the PCR reads with MiXCR, one entry per CDR3 protein. This sample has some 600,000 distinct CDR3 sequences, with 13% found just once. Material: PBMCs, mostly from graft donor cells, obtained 360 days after TCRalphabeta/CD19-depleted stem cell transplant. These receptors all come from a male patient between 10 and 17 years old who had a stem cell transplant for acute myeloid leukemia, so the T cells may come from the graft donor. Both conserved end residues are part of each CDR3. Each record gives: CDR3 protein, CDR3 DNA, D gene, J gene, V gene, clone size. D genes are given only for firm matches. Size values are once, few and many counts, or a class for expanded clones, and some rows have none.

CSASNRGPGTDTQYF TGCAGTGCTTCCAATAGGGGGCCTGGCACAGATACGCAGTATTTT TRBD1 TRBJ2-3 TRBV20-1 few
CASSLLSTGDSYEQYF TGTGCCAGCAGCCTACTCTCGACAGGGGACTCCTACGAGCAGTACTTC TRBD1 TRBJ2-7 TRBV14 many
CASSSGPDRIDHEQFF TGTGCCAGCAGTTCTGGCCCGGACAGGATCGACCATGAGCAGTTCTTC TRBD1 TRBJ2-1 TRBV6-5 few
CASSQAVYPFHEQFF TGTGCCAGCAGCCAAGCAGTGTATCCTTTCCATGAGCAGTTCTTC . TRBJ2-1 TRBV14 few
CASSLVGDRMPNYGYTF TGTGCCAGCAGCTTAGTAGGGGACAGAATGCCTAACTATGGCTACACCTTC TRBD1 TRBJ1-2 TRBV7-2 .
CSARAYILSYEQYF TGCAGTGCTAGAGCCTATATCCTTTCCTACGAGCAGTACTTC . TRBJ2-7 TRBV20-1 many
CASSFSRNTEAFF TGTGCCAGCAGCTTTTCTAGGAACACTGAAGCTTTCTTT . TRBJ1-1 TRBV7-9 many
CASSYGQNYEQYF TGTGCCAGCAGTTACGGTCAGAACTACGAGCAGTACTTC . TRBJ2-7 TRBV6-6 many
CASSFSLLDEQYF TGTGCCAGCAGTTTCTCCCTTTTGGACGAGCAGTACTTC . TRBJ2-7 TRBV27 few
CCARDGFRTGSNQPQHF TGCTGTGCTAGAGATGGGTTTCGTACAGGGAGCAATCAGCCCCAGCATTTT . TRBJ1-5 TRBV20-1 .
CSTLAGGHNEQFF TGCAGCACCCTAGCGGGAGGACACAATGAGCAGTTCTTC TRBD2 TRBJ2-1 TRBV29-1 few
CSVEINTQYF TGCAGCGTTGAGATAAATACGCAGTATTTT . TRBJ2-3 TRBV29-1 .
CASSYIAGSSYEQYF TGTGCCAGCAGTTACATAGCGGGATCCTCCTACGAGCAGTACTTC TRBD2 TRBJ2-7 TRBV27 .
CASWAKRPWSSYNEQFF TGTGCCAGCTGGGCGAAGCGGCCCTGGAGCTCCTACAATGAGCAGTTCTTC . TRBJ2-1 TRBV12-1 .
CASNKIGVSYNEQFF TGTGCCAGCAATAAAATTGGGGTTTCCTACAATGAGCAGTTCTTC . TRBJ2-1 TRBV6-1 many
CASSQVRTSGDYNEQFF TGCGCCAGCAGCCAAGTACGGACTAGCGGGGACTACAATGAGCAGTTCTTC TRBD2 TRBJ2-1 TRBV4-3 .
CASGLSKTIAKNIQYF TGTGCTAGTGGTTTGTCCAAGACTATAGCCAAAAACATTCAGTACTTC . TRBJ2-4 TRBV12-5 .
CASSSPFLLLGYF TGTGCCAGCAGTTCGCCCTTTCTTTTACTGGGGTATTTT . TRBJ2-3 TRBV28 .
CASSPGAGETQYF TGTGCCAGCTCACCGGGGGCTGGAGAGACCCAGTACTTC . TRBJ2-5 TRBV18 many
CSARDRQKREGTGELFF TGCAGTGCTAGAGATCGGCAGAAACGGGAGGGAACCGGGGAGCTGTTTTTT TRBD2 TRBJ2-2 TRBV20-1 few
CATSELGAGEGTDTQYF TGTGCCACCAGTGAACTCGGAGCGGGAGAGGGCACAGATACGCAGTATTTT TRBD2 TRBJ2-3 TRBV24-1 few
CAWSVTYEQYF TGTGCCTGGAGTGTAACCTACGAGCAGTACTTC . TRBJ2-7 TRBV30 few
CAIATSDYEQYF TGTGCCATCGCGACTAGCGACTACGAGCAGTACTTC TRBD2 TRBJ2-7 TRBV28 few
CASSLDDKDEQFF TGTGCCAGCAGTTTAGATGATAAGGATGAGCAGTTCTTC . TRBJ2-1 TRBV6-2/TRBV6-3 many
CASSVLQGASYEQYF TGTGCCAGCAGTGTCCTCCAGGGGGCGTCCTACGAGCAGTACTTC TRBD1 TRBJ2-7 TRBV25-1 many
CAISESSNYGYTF TGTGCCATCAGTGAGTCGTCCAACTATGGCTACACCTTC . TRBJ1-2 TRBV10-3 few
CSVKGRQGDTEAFF TGCAGCGTTAAAGGGAGACAGGGGGACACTGAAGCTTTCTTT TRBD1 TRBJ1-1 TRBV29-1 many
CASSGSVTLGYGYTF TGTGCCAGCAGTGGGTCGGTGACGCTCGGGTATGGCTACACCTTC . TRBJ1-2 TRBV28 few
CASSLRVSGTSGRKTYEQYF TGTGCCAGCAGCTTAAGGGTCTCCGGGACTAGCGGGAGGAAAACCTACGAGCAGTACTTC TRBD2 TRBJ2-7 TRBV11-2 .
CASTLIEGTGELFF TGCGCCAGCACCCTGATTGAGGGAACCGGGGAGCTGTTTTTT . TRBJ2-2 TRBV5-1 .
CASKRGRFQETQYF TGTGCCAGCAAACGGGGCAGGTTCCAAGAGACCCAGTACTTC . TRBJ2-5 TRBV7-6 .
CASSLRDRARELFF TGTGCCAGCAGCCTCCGGGACAGGGCCCGGGAGCTGTTTTTT TRBD1 TRBJ2-2 TRBV11-2 many
CASSFKAGLGGTEAFF TGTGCCAGCAGTTTTAAGGCAGGCCTCGGAGGTACTGAAGCTTTCTTT . TRBJ1-1 TRBV12-3/TRBV12-4 few
CSARIHGINKNIQYF TGCAGTGCTAGAATACACGGGATTAACAAAAACATTCAGTACTTC . TRBJ2-4 TRBV20-1 .
CAWSLVAGLFYEQYF TGTGCCTGGAGTCTGGTCGCGGGCCTTTTCTACGAGCAGTACTTC . TRBJ2-7 TRBV30 .
CASSSTATSGDRHEQYF TGTGCCAGCAGTTCAACCGCGACTAGCGGGGACCGGCACGAGCAGTACTTC TRBD2 TRBJ2-7 TRBV28 few
CASSPHLTGYNEQFF TGTGCCAGCAGCCCGCATCTTACGGGATACAATGAGCAGTTCTTC . TRBJ2-1 TRBV9 few
CASSLTGGPTYNEQFF TGTGCCAGCAGTCTTACAGGGGGCCCTACCTACAATGAGCAGTTCTTC TRBD1 TRBJ2-1 TRBV28 few
CASSLMASGKDIQYF TGCGCCAGCAGCTTGATGGCTAGCGGGAAGGACATTCAGTACTTC TRBD2 TRBJ2-4 TRBV5-1 .
CASSFAGNNQPQHF TGTGCCAGCAGTTTCGCGGGTAACAATCAGCCCCAGCATTTT . TRBJ1-5 TRBV12-3/TRBV12-4 once
CASSLVGSGGFF TGTGCCAGCAGCTTGGTGGGGTCTGGGGGGTTCTTC . TRBJ2-1 TRBV5-6 many
CASSLGSGTPGDTQYF TGCGCCAGCAGCTTGGGGTCCGGGACACCCGGAGATACGCAGTATTTT . TRBJ2-3 TRBV5-1 many
CASSIPGPPYEQYF TGTGCCAGTAGTATCCCGGGACCACCCTACGAGCAGTACTTC . TRBJ2-7 TRBV19 few
CASSLLRTSGNGETQYF TGTGCCAGCAGTTTACTGAGGACTAGCGGGAATGGAGAGACCCAGTACTTC TRBD2 TRBJ2-5 TRBV12-3/TRBV12-4 many
CASSPGFTDTQYF TGTGCCAGCAGCCCGGGATTCACAGATACGCAGTATTTT . TRBJ2-3 TRBV7-8 .
CASRIRRAYPAYEQYF TGTGCCAGCAGGATACGCCGCGCCTATCCTGCCTACGAGCAGTACTTC . TRBJ2-7 TRBV6-5 many
CASLMWGAEAFF TGTGCCAGCTTAATGTGGGGTGCTGAAGCTTTCTTT . TRBJ1-1 TRBV12-3/TRBV12-4 .
CASSLIAGEQFF TGTGCCAGCAGTTTAATCGCGGGCGAGCAGTTCTTC . TRBJ2-1 TRBV12-3/TRBV12-4 many
CASSWDSLSMPNVLTF TGTGCCAGCAGCTGGGACAGCCTGAGCATGCCCAACGTCCTGACTTTC TRBD1 TRBJ2-6 TRBV7-6 .
CSASLSEQYF TGCAGTGCTAGTTTAAGCGAGCAGTACTTC . TRBJ2-7 TRBV20-1 .
CASSYSTSNEQFF TGTGCCAGCAGTTACTCGACTAGCAATGAGCAGTTCTTC . TRBJ2-1 TRBV6-2/TRBV6-3 .
CASSARTGGLGQPQHF TGTGCCAGCAGTGCCCGGACAGGGGGCTTAGGTCAGCCCCAGCATTTT TRBD1 TRBJ1-5 TRBV28 few
CASSSWGYEQFF TGTGCCAGCAGCTCTTGGGGATATGAGCAGTTCTTC . TRBJ2-1 TRBV5-6 many